This T cell receptor (beta chain) was captured by sequencing in a study of blood T cell repertoires in COVID-19. Study information: The samples span acute and convalescent COVID-19 from the United States, Italy and Spain.

Repertoires were generated with immunoSEQ multiplex PCR, while TCRdb's copy carries only in-frame clones and drops some. Here the sample spans around 85,000 clones, 90% being singletons. The length of the CDR3 is 18 residues. Germline-derived CDR1 and CDR2 are MNHEY and SMNVEV (reference sequence). Deletions cut 2 bases from V and 0 bases from J, with 16 bases between. The chain carries TRBV27 and TRBJ2-2; a possible D gene is TRBD1 (5 bases). Sequencing input: peripheral blood. This TCR derives from an elderly woman with active or convalescent COVID-19. The CDR3 region has the DNA TGTGCCAGCAGTTTAATCAGGGTCGGCGCACCGAACACCGGGGAGCTGTTTTTT. Protein: CASSLIRVGAPNTGELFF.